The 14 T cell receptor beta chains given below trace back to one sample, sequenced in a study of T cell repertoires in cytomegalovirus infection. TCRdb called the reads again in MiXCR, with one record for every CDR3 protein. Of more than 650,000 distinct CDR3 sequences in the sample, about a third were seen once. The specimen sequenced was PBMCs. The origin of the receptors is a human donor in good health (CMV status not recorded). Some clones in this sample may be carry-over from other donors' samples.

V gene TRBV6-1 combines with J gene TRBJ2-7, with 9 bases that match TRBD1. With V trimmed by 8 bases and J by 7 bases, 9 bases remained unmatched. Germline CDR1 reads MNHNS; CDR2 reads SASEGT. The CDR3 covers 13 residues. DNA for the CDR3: TGTGCCAGCGGGAGATGGACAGGGGAAGAGCAGTACTTC. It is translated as CASGRWTGEEQYF.

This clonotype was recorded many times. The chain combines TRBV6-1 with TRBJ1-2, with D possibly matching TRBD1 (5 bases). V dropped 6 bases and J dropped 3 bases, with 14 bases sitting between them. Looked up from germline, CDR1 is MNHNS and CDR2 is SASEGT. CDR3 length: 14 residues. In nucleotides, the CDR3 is TGTGCCAGCAGATGGGGCACGATTCACTATGGCTACACCTTC. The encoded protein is CASRWGTIHYGYTF.

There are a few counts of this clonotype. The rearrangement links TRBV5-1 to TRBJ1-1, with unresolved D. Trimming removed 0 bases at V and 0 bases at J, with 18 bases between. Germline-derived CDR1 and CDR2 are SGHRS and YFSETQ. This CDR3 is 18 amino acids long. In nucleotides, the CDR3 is TGCGCCAGCAGCTTGGTCTCCGCACGTTCTGGGGTGAACACTGAAGCTTTCTTT. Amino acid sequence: CASSLVSARSGVNTEAFF.

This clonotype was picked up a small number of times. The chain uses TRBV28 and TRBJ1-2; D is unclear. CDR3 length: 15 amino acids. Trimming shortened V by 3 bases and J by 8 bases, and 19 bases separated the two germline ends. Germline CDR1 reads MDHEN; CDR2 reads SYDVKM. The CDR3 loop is CASSFDPGPAGGYTF. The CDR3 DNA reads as TGTGCCAGCAGTTTCGATCCCGGGCCTGCGGGGGGCTACACCTTC.

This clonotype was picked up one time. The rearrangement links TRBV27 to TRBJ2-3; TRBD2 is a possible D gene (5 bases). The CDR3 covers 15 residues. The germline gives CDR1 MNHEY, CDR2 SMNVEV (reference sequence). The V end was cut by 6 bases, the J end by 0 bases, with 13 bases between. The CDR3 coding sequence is TGTGCCAGCAGGGAGGTATTGGGTAGCACAGATACGCAGTATTTT. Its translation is CASREVLGSTDTQYF.

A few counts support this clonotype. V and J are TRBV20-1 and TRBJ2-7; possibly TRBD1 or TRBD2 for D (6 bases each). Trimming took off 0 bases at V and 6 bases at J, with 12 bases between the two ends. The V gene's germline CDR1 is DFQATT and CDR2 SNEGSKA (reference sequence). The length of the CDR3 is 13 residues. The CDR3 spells CSARDLGGPEQYF. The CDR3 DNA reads TGCAGTGCTAGAGATCTGGGGGGCCCCGAGCAGTACTTC.

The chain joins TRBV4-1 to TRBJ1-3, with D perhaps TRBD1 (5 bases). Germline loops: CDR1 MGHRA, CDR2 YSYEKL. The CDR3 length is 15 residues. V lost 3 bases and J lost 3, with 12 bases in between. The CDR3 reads CASSHLSGIGNTIYF. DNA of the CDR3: TGCGCCAGCAGCCATCTCTCAGGGATTGGAAACACCATATATTTT.

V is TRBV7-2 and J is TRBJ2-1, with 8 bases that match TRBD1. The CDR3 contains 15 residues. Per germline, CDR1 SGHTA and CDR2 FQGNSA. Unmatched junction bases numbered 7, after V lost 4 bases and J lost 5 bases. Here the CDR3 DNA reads TGTGCCAGCAGCTATGGACAGGGTGGAAACAATGAGCAGTTCTTC. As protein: CASSYGQGGNNEQFF.

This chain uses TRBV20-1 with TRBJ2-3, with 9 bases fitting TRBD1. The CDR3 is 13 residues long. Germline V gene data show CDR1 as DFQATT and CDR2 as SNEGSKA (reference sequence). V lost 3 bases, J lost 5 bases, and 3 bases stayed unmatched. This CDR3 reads CSARTGGGDTQYF. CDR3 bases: TGCAGTGCTAGGACAGGGGGGGGAGATACGCAGTATTTT.

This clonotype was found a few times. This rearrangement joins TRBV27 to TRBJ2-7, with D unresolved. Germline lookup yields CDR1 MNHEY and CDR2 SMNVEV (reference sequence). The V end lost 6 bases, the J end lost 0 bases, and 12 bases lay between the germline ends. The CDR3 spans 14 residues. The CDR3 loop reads CASSPARSSYEQYF. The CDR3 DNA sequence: TGTGCCAGCAGCCCCGCAAGGAGCTCCTACGAGCAGTACTTC.

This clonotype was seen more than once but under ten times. CDR3: CASSQAITGVTEAFF. The CDR3 region has the DNA TGCGCCAGCAGCCAAGCTATAACAGGGGTCACTGAAGCTTTCTTT. The V and J genes are TRBV4-1 and TRBJ1-1; 7 bases line up with TRBD1. This CDR3 has 15 residues. The V and J ends lost 1 base and 4 bases, in that order; junction bases with no gene match: 6. Per germline, CDR1 MGHRA and CDR2 YSYEKL.

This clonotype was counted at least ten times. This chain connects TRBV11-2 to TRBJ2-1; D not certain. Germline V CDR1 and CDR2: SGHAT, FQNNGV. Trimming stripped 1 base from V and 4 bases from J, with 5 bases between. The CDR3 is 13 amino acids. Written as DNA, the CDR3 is TGTGCCAGCAGCTTAGTCTTGTACAATGAGCAGTTCTTC. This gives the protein CASSLVLYNEQFF.

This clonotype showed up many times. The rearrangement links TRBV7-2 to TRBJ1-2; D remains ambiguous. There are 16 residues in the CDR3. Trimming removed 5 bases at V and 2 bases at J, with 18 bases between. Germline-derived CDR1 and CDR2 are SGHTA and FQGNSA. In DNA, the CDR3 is TGTGCCAGCAGCCCGCAACCCGGGAACGGAAACTATGGCTACACCTTC. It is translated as CASSPQPGNGNYGYTF.

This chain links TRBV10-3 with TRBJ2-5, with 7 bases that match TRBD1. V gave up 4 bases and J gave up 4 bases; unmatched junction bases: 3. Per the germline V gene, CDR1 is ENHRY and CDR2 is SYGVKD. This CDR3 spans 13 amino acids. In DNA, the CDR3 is TGTGCCATCAGTGGTGGGGACAGAGAGACCCAGTACTTC. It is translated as CAISGGDRETQYF.